The rows below give T cell receptor beta chains drawn from one sample of a study of blood T cell repertoires in COVID-19. Only in-frame clones appear in the TCRdb table, and some are missing; sequencing was by immunoSEQ multiplex PCR. The sample has around 260,000 clones; roughly 85% are singletons. Material for sequencing was PBMCs or T cells enriched from blood (not recorded which). The receptors stem from a young woman who had recovered from COVID-19. Each CDR3 is given with its conserved first and last residue. The D gene is left open where the match is weak. The size entry is marked missing in some rows and otherwise reads once, few, many or a size class.

len: 13; d_gene: .; j_gene: TRBJ1-1; v_gene: TRBV9; abundance: .; CDR3aa: CASSVETATEAFF; CDR3nt: TGTGCCAGCAGCGTAGAGACAGCTACTGAAGCTTTCTTT
len: 19; d_gene: TRBD2; j_gene: TRBJ2-3; v_gene: TRBV7-3; abundance: .; CDR3aa: CASSKSGTSVTISTDTQYF; CDR3nt: TGTGCCAGCAGCAAATCCGGGACTAGCGTCACGATAAGCACAGATACGCAGTATTTT
len: 13; d_gene: .; j_gene: TRBJ1-4; v_gene: TRBV3-1/TRBV3-2; abundance: .; CDR3aa: CASSQRDIGKLFF; CDR3nt: TGTGCCAGCAGCCAACGGGACATAGGGAAACTGTTTTTT
len: 17; d_gene: .; j_gene: TRBJ2-4; v_gene: TRBV4-1; abundance: .; CDR3aa: CASSQGGVPLAKNIQYF; CDR3nt: TGCGCCAGCAGCCAAGGAGGTGTGCCACTAGCCAAAAACATTCAGTACTTC
len: 14; d_gene: .; j_gene: TRBJ2-5; v_gene: TRBV5-6; abundance: .; CDR3aa: CASSSQGRGETQYF; CDR3nt: TGTGCCAGCAGCTCACAGGGCCGCGGGGAGACCCAGTACTTC
len: 16; d_gene: .; j_gene: TRBJ1-1; v_gene: TRBV19; abundance: .; CDR3aa: CASRPTFGTPHTEAFF; CDR3nt: TGTGCCAGTAGACCCACGTTTGGGACACCTCACACTGAAGCTTTCTTT
len: 13; d_gene: .; j_gene: TRBJ1-5; v_gene: TRBV12-3/TRBV12-4; abundance: few; CDR3aa: CASTIDRSRAQHF; CDR3nt: TGTGCCAGCACCATTGACAGGTCCAGGGCCCAGCATTTT
len: 14; d_gene: TRBD2; j_gene: TRBJ2-2; v_gene: TRBV20-1; abundance: .; CDR3aa: CSASATSGVGELFF; CDR3nt: TGCAGTGCTAGTGCGACTAGCGGGGTCGGGGAGCTGTTTTTT
len: 16; d_gene: TRBD1; j_gene: TRBJ1-4; v_gene: TRBV5-1; abundance: .; CDR3aa: CASSRDSRAANEKLFF; CDR3nt: TGCGCCAGCAGCCGGGACAGTCGAGCGGCTAATGAAAAACTGTTTTTT
len: 15; d_gene: .; j_gene: TRBJ1-5; v_gene: TRBV6-5; abundance: .; CDR3aa: CASSLTGYSNQPQHF; CDR3nt: TGTGCCAGCAGTTTGACAGGCTATAGCAATCAGCCCCAGCATTTT
len: 13; d_gene: TRBD1; j_gene: TRBJ2-1; v_gene: TRBV24-1; abundance: .; CDR3aa: CATMGQGYNEQFF; CDR3nt: TGTGCCACCATGGGACAGGGTTACAATGAGCAGTTCTTC
len: 16; d_gene: .; j_gene: TRBJ2-7; v_gene: TRBV5-1; abundance: .; CDR3aa: CASSTLPGTEAYEQYF; CDR3nt: TGCGCCAGCTCCACGCTACCCGGGACTGAAGCCTACGAGCAGTACTTC
len: 13; d_gene: .; j_gene: TRBJ2-7; v_gene: TRBV19; abundance: .; CDR3aa: CASSRSIYYEQYF; CDR3nt: TGTGCCAGTAGTAGGTCTATTTACTACGAGCAGTACTTC
len: 13; d_gene: .; j_gene: TRBJ1-2; v_gene: TRBV29-1; abundance: .; CDR3aa: CSVVPGVGYGYTF; CDR3nt: TGCAGCGTAGTGCCGGGGGTCGGCTATGGCTACACCTTC
len: 16; d_gene: .; j_gene: TRBJ2-7; v_gene: TRBV18; abundance: .; CDR3aa: CASSLNCGSCSYEQYF; CDR3nt: TGTGCCAGCTCATTAAACTGCGGGTCCTGCTCCTACGAGCAGTACTTC
len: 18; d_gene: TRBD2; j_gene: TRBJ2-1; v_gene: TRBV6-1; abundance: .; CDR3aa: CASSDPGTSGGRDNEQFF; CDR3nt: TGTGCCAGCAGTGACCCCGGGACTAGCGGGGGGAGGGATAATGAGCAGTTCTTC
len: 15; d_gene: TRBD2; j_gene: TRBJ2-5; v_gene: TRBV24-1; abundance: once; CDR3aa: CATRELAGVRETQYF; CDR3nt: TGTGCCACCAGGGAGCTAGCGGGGGTTAGGGAGACCCAGTACTTC
len: 14; d_gene: TRBD1; j_gene: TRBJ2-7; v_gene: TRBV20-1; abundance: .; CDR3aa: CSASYRDRGDEQYF; CDR3nt: TGCAGTGCTAGTTACCGGGACAGGGGGGACGAGCAGTACTTC
len: 16; d_gene: TRBD1; j_gene: TRBJ1-5; v_gene: TRBV5-5; abundance: .; CDR3aa: CASSPTYRGRSEPQHF; CDR3nt: TGTGCCAGCAGTCCAACCTACAGGGGCCGATCGGAGCCCCAGCATTTT
len: 17; d_gene: TRBD2; j_gene: TRBJ2-5; v_gene: TRBV5-4; abundance: .; CDR3aa: CASSLVGSGALQETQYF; CDR3nt: TGTGCCAGCAGCTTGGTTGGTAGCGGGGCCCTCCAAGAGACCCAGTACTTC
len: 15; d_gene: .; j_gene: TRBJ2-5; v_gene: TRBV27; abundance: .; CDR3aa: CASSSSPVAEETQYF; CDR3nt: TGTGCCAGCAGTTCTAGCCCGGTGGCTGAAGAGACCCAGTACTTC
len: 15; d_gene: .; j_gene: TRBJ1-6; v_gene: TRBV2; abundance: .; CDR3aa: CASALDGVYNSPLHF; CDR3nt: TGTGCCAGCGCCCTCGACGGGGTATATAATTCACCCCTCCACTTT
len: 16; d_gene: .; j_gene: TRBJ2-3; v_gene: TRBV24-1; abundance: .; CDR3aa: CATSEVDREGTDTQYF; CDR3nt: TGTGCCACCAGTGAGGTTGACAGGGAGGGCACAGATACGCAGTATTTT
len: 13; d_gene: .; j_gene: TRBJ2-7; v_gene: TRBV11-2; abundance: .; CDR3aa: CASSPSPAYEQYF; CDR3nt: TGTGCCAGCAGCCCGAGTCCTGCGTACGAGCAGTACTTC
len: 16; d_gene: TRBD1; j_gene: TRBJ2-2; v_gene: TRBV18; abundance: .; CDR3aa: CASSPLGDRATGELFF; CDR3nt: TGTGCCAGCTCACCCCTGGGGGACAGGGCTACCGGGGAGCTGTTTTTT
len: 18; d_gene: .; j_gene: TRBJ2-7; v_gene: TRBV6-2/TRBV6-3; abundance: few; CDR3aa: CASSYSFFGGPQPYEQYF; CDR3nt: TGTGCCAGCAGTTACTCATTCTTCGGGGGGCCCCAACCCTACGAGCAGTACTTC
len: 19; d_gene: TRBD1; j_gene: TRBJ1-5; v_gene: TRBV28; abundance: .; CDR3aa: CASSFSRGRGDGSNQPQHF; CDR3nt: TGTGCCAGCAGTTTTTCCAGGGGGCGCGGGGACGGGAGCAATCAGCCCCAGCATTTT
len: 14; d_gene: .; j_gene: TRBJ1-2; v_gene: TRBV27; abundance: .; CDR3aa: CASSLGGNNYGYTF; CDR3nt: TGTGCCAGCAGTTTGGGGGGGAATAACTATGGCTACACCTTC
len: 16; d_gene: TRBD1; j_gene: TRBJ1-2; v_gene: TRBV7-8; abundance: .; CDR3aa: CASSRAPGQGNYGYTF; CDR3nt: TGTGCCAGCAGCCGAGCTCCGGGACAGGGTAACTATGGCTACACCTTC
len: 15; d_gene: TRBD1; j_gene: TRBJ2-7; v_gene: TRBV28; abundance: .; CDR3aa: CASKDPGTASYEQYF; CDR3nt: TGTGCCAGCAAGGACCCGGGGACAGCTTCCTACGAGCAGTACTTC
len: 14; d_gene: TRBD1; j_gene: TRBJ2-3; v_gene: TRBV7-8; abundance: .; CDR3aa: CASSLGQGADTQYF; CDR3nt: TGTGCCAGCAGCCTGGGACAGGGGGCAGATACGCAGTATTTT
len: 11; d_gene: .; j_gene: TRBJ2-1; v_gene: TRBV20-1; abundance: .; CDR3aa: CSARDSNEQFF; CDR3nt: TGCAGTGCTAGAGATTCTAATGAGCAGTTCTTC
len: 14; d_gene: .; j_gene: TRBJ2-7; v_gene: TRBV7-6; abundance: .; CDR3aa: CASSSRQSGYEQYF; CDR3nt: TGTGCCAGCAGCTCCCGACAGTCCGGGTACGAGCAGTACTTC
len: 15; d_gene: TRBD2; j_gene: TRBJ2-7; v_gene: TRBV6-5; abundance: .; CDR3aa: CASRLAGEPVREQYF; CDR3nt: TGTGCCAGCAGATTAGCGGGAGAGCCCGTTCGGGAGCAGTACTTC
len: 14; d_gene: .; j_gene: TRBJ1-5; v_gene: TRBV27; abundance: .; CDR3aa: CASRPRGYNQPQHF; CDR3nt: TGTGCCTCCCGTCCGCGAGGGTACAATCAGCCCCAGCATTTT
len: 16; d_gene: .; j_gene: TRBJ1-1; v_gene: TRBV5-4; abundance: .; CDR3aa: CASSLEAGMENTEAFF; CDR3nt: TGTGCCAGCAGCTTGGAGGCAGGGATGGAGAACACTGAAGCTTTCTTT
len: 15; d_gene: .; j_gene: TRBJ2-3; v_gene: TRBV24-1; abundance: .; CDR3aa: CATSDRYSSTDTQYF; CDR3nt: TGTGCCACCAGTGACAGGTACTCTAGCACAGATACGCAGTATTTT
len: 16; d_gene: .; j_gene: TRBJ2-1; v_gene: TRBV15; abundance: .; CDR3aa: CATSRMRQVGAAEQFF; CDR3nt: TGTGCCACCAGCAGGATGCGACAGGTCGGGGCGGCTGAGCAGTTCTTC
len: 13; d_gene: .; j_gene: TRBJ2-5; v_gene: TRBV27; abundance: .; CDR3aa: CASSLWGGETQYF; CDR3nt: TGTGCCAGCAGTTTGTGGGGGGGCGAGACCCAGTACTTC
len: 16; d_gene: TRBD1; j_gene: TRBJ2-7; v_gene: TRBV5-1; abundance: .; CDR3aa: CASSSIRDRSSYEQYF; CDR3nt: TGCGCCAGCAGCTCTATCCGGGACAGGAGCTCCTACGAGCAGTACTTC
len: 14; d_gene: .; j_gene: TRBJ2-4; v_gene: TRBV28; abundance: .; CDR3aa: CASSFSGAKNIQYF; CDR3nt: TGTGCCAGCAGTTTCTCGGGGGCCAAAAACATTCAGTACTTC
len: 14; d_gene: .; j_gene: TRBJ1-2; v_gene: TRBV6-1; abundance: .; CDR3aa: CASSEQGGYYGYTF; CDR3nt: TGTGCCAGCAGTGAACAAGGAGGGTACTATGGCTACACCTTC
len: 20; d_gene: TRBD2; j_gene: TRBJ2-3; v_gene: TRBV11-3; abundance: once; CDR3aa: CASSLGAIIGTSGYTDTQYF; CDR3nt: TGTGCCAGCAGCTTAGGGGCAATCATCGGGACTAGCGGTTACACAGATACGCAGTATTTT
len: 15; d_gene: .; j_gene: TRBJ2-2; v_gene: TRBV5-1; abundance: .; CDR3aa: CASSLRGDATGELFF; CDR3nt: TGCGCCAGCAGCCTCAGGGGGGACGCCACCGGGGAGCTGTTTTTT
len: 15; d_gene: TRBD1; j_gene: TRBJ1-1; v_gene: TRBV28; abundance: .; CDR3aa: CASSLLQGGKAEAFF; CDR3nt: TGTGCCAGCAGTTTACTACAGGGGGGTAAGGCTGAAGCTTTCTTT
len: 15; d_gene: TRBD2; j_gene: TRBJ2-5; v_gene: TRBV28; abundance: .; CDR3aa: CASSQLTAGGQTQYF; CDR3nt: TGTGCCAGCAGCCAATTAACGGCGGGGGGGCAGACCCAGTACTTC
len: 13; d_gene: TRBD1; j_gene: TRBJ1-2; v_gene: TRBV6-5; abundance: .; CDR3aa: CASSTGTAYGYTF; CDR3nt: TGTGCCAGCAGTACCGGGACAGCATACGGCTACACCTTC
len: 15; d_gene: .; j_gene: TRBJ2-2; v_gene: TRBV19; abundance: .; CDR3aa: CASKPQGRGTGELFF; CDR3nt: TGTGCCAGTAAGCCCCAGGGCAGGGGTACCGGGGAGCTGTTTTTT
len: 12; d_gene: TRBD1; j_gene: TRBJ1-2; v_gene: TRBV28; abundance: .; CDR3aa: CAGGGARGGYTF; CDR3nt: TGTGCCGGAGGGGGCGCCAGGGGTGGCTACACCTTC
len: 14; d_gene: TRBD1; j_gene: TRBJ2-7; v_gene: TRBV19; abundance: .; CDR3aa: CASKPDRAIGEQYF; CDR3nt: TGTGCCAGTAAACCGGACAGGGCAATAGGCGAGCAGTACTTC
len: 15; d_gene: .; j_gene: TRBJ1-2; v_gene: TRBV28; abundance: .; CDR3aa: CASSPPGTSNYGYTF; CDR3nt: TGTGCCAGCAGTCCACCGGGAACCTCTAACTATGGCTACACCTTC
len: 14; d_gene: .; j_gene: TRBJ2-2; v_gene: TRBV5-1; abundance: .; CDR3aa: CASTQTANTGELFF; CDR3nt: TGCGCCAGCACCCAAACTGCTAACACCGGGGAGCTGTTTTTT
len: 15; d_gene: TRBD1; j_gene: TRBJ1-2; v_gene: TRBV4-2; abundance: few; CDR3aa: CASSQSDRDDYGYTF; CDR3nt: TGTGCCAGCAGCCAATCGGACAGGGACGACTATGGCTACACCTTC
len: 16; d_gene: .; j_gene: TRBJ1-3; v_gene: TRBV7-3; abundance: once; CDR3aa: CASRPYRAYSGNTIYF; CDR3nt: TGTGCCAGCAGACCCTACAGGGCATACTCTGGAAACACCATATATTTT
len: 12; d_gene: .; j_gene: TRBJ1-2; v_gene: TRBV30; abundance: .; CDR3aa: CAWSVETGGYTF; CDR3nt: TGTGCCTGGAGTGTAGAAACAGGGGGCTACACCTTC
len: 15; d_gene: TRBD1; j_gene: TRBJ1-4; v_gene: TRBV7-9; abundance: .; CDR3aa: CASSPQGRTNEKLFF; CDR3nt: TGTGCCAGCAGTCCACAGGGGCGGACTAATGAAAAACTGTTTTTT
len: 17; d_gene: TRBD2; j_gene: TRBJ2-1; v_gene: TRBV5-1; abundance: .; CDR3aa: CASSLSPLSGGYNEQFF; CDR3nt: TGCGCCAGCAGCTTGTCGCCTTTGAGCGGGGGGTACAATGAGCAGTTCTTC
len: 15; d_gene: .; j_gene: TRBJ1-1; v_gene: TRBV29-1; abundance: few; CDR3aa: CSVEDRTGRGGEAFF; CDR3nt: TGCAGCGTTGAAGATCGAACTGGGCGGGGCGGTGAAGCTTTCTTT
len: 13; d_gene: TRBD1; j_gene: TRBJ1-6; v_gene: TRBV18; abundance: .; CDR3aa: CASSPGQDSPLHF; CDR3nt: TGTGCCAGCTCACCCGGACAGGATTCACCCCTCCACTTT
len: 14; d_gene: .; j_gene: TRBJ2-7; v_gene: TRBV15; abundance: .; CDR3aa: CATKKQGFGYEQYF; CDR3nt: TGTGCCACGAAGAAGCAGGGTTTTGGGTACGAGCAGTACTTC